This record looks at one T cell receptor (beta chain) sequence and its context. V dropped 3 bases and J dropped 8 bases, with 16 bases sitting between them. CDR3 length: 13 amino acids. The germline gives CDR1 SQVTM, CDR2 ANQGSEA. These data are taken from a study of CD8+CD57+ T cells in acquired aplastic anemia. Researchers used genomic DNA as the template to profile TCR beta VDJ and CDR3. In TCRdb, the reads were re-called with MiXCR into one record per CDR3 protein. The repertoire holds 150,000 to 200,000 distinct CDR3 sequences, with 60% to 70% as singletons. Sample: sorted CD4+, CD8+, or CD8+CD57+ T cells (not recorded which) from PBMCs. This sequence joins TRBV29-1 and TRBJ1-2; D may be TRBD1 (6 bases). The receptor comes from a human donor in good health. The CDR3 DNA follows: TGCAGCGTTGAGCAGGGCCAGGGGTTCGGCTACACCTTC. Amino acid sequence: CSVEQGQGFGYTF. Full variable domain (rest looked up from reference TRBV29-1 and TRBJ1-2): SAVISQKPSRDICQRGTSLTIQCQVDSQVTMMFWYRQQPGQSLTLIATANQGSEATYESGFVIDKFPISRPNLTFSTLTVSNMSPEDSSIYLCSVEQGQGFGYTFGSGTRLTVV.